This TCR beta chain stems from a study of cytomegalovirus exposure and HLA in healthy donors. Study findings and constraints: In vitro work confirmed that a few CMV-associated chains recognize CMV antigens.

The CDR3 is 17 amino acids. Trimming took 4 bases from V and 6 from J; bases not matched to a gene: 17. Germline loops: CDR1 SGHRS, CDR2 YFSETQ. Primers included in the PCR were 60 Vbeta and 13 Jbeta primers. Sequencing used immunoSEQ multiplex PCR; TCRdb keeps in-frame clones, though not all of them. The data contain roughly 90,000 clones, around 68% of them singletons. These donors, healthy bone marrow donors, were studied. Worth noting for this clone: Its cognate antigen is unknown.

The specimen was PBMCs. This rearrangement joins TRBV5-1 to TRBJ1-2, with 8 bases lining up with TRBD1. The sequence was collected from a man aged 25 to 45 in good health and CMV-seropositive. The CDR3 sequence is CASSPRTGKITNDGYTF. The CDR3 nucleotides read TGCGCCAGCAGCCCCCGGACAGGGAAAATAACCAATGATGGCTACACCTTC. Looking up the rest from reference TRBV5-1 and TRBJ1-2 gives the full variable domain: KAGVTQTPRYLIKTRGQQVTLSCSPISGHRSVSWYQQTPGQGLQFLFEYFSETQRNKGNFPGRFSGRQFSNSRSEMNVSTLELGDSALYLCASSPRTGKITNDGYTFGSGTRLTVV.